The entry that follows covers one T cell receptor (beta chain) sequence. This sample is drawn from a study of cytomegalovirus exposure and HLA in healthy donors. The CDR3 is made up of 14 amino acids. TCRdb's table, derived via immunoSEQ multiplex PCR, lists solely in-frame clones and lacks some. The sample contains around 400,000 clones, roughly 90% of which appear only once. The sequence came from a young woman in good health and CMV-seronegative. Source material: PBMCs. This chain uses TRBV21-1 with TRBJ2-5; the table's TRBD1 call for D was not verified on the DNA. TRBV21-1 is recorded as a pseudogene. The CDR3 nucleotides read TGTGCCAGCAGCAAACTAGGAGGGGGCGAGACCCAGTACTTC. Translated, it gives CASSKLGGGETQYF.